This T cell receptor beta chain was obtained from a study of T cell repertoires in cytomegalovirus infection (dated by TCRdb to about 2019). General notes on the study: Because public TCR beta signatures pointed to carriage of CMV infection together with the matching HLA type, the HLA type of each donor mattered for the analysis.

The CDR3 covers 13 residues, taking in both the cysteine and the phenylalanine. Only the CDR3 region is kept as DNA, spanning 39 bases read in frame from base 1. V loses 10 bases of germline sequence and J loses 5 bases, and the interval between the two ends is 18 bases. Sequences MNHEY (CDR1) and SMNVEV (CDR2) are obtained from the germline V gene (reference sequence). Results and caveats for the whole study, not just this receptor: Cumulative frequency of public TCR beta family members discriminated carriers of CMV infection plus the relevant HLA type in this cohort and an independent approximately 360-donor cohort. In the ex vivo response, HLA-C-restricted CMV-specific TCR beta clonotypes were dominant, and in two of eight donors the single most frequent clonotype came from this HLA-C-restricted group.

This clonotype was picked up many times. This clone's antigen is unknown. No per-base quality is available; no much larger clone lies one base away. The listed sequencing device is Illumina HiSeq 1500. TCRdb handled the public reads itself, with Q25 trimming in fastp and clone calling in MiXCR, and kept productive beta chains. Rows are combined by CDR3 protein, so each entry shows the most common genes and DNA. Recorded for this sample are 480,000 or so distinct CDR3 sequences; 11% of them occurred a single time. 10% to 13% of the sample belongs to the ten largest clones. This sequence uses TRBV27 and TRBJ2-7; a tentative D call is TRBD1 (6 bases match). Input material: PBMCs. The TCR comes from a human donor in good health (CMV status not recorded). Some clones in this sample may be carry-over from other donors' samples. The DNA sequence is TGTGCCACCTCTTTGGGCAGGGGAAACGAGCAGTACTTC. Its coded protein is CATSLGRGNEQYF.